The 12 T cell receptor beta chains below all came from one sample that was sequenced in a study of breast tumors, draining lymph nodes, adjacent tissues. TCRdb analysed the multiplex PCR reads with MiXCR anew, one entry per CDR3 protein. This sample carries some 49,000 distinct CDR3 sequences, under 30% of them seen once, and the ten largest clones take roughly 8%. The sequenced material came from breast tumor tissue. The receptor set was obtained from a female donor with breast cancer. Some clones in this sample may be carry-over from other donors' samples.

This clonotype was counted many times. CDR3 DNA sequence: TGTGCCAGCAGCTTAATGACTAGCGGGAGTTCCCCTAATTACGAGCAGTACTTC. Amino acid sequence: CASSLMTSGSSPNYEQYF. The chain couples TRBV11-2 to TRBJ2-7, with 12 bases aligning to TRBD2. This CDR3 contains 18 residues. The trim removed 2 bases at V and 4 bases at J, leaving 12 bases unmatched. Germline V CDR1 and CDR2: SGHAT, FQNNGV.

As to this clonotype: This sequence may be a read error, since a much larger clone differs from it by one base. This likely comes from a read error, as the CDR3 has no conserved phenylalanine or tryptophan at its end. DNA for the CDR3: TGTGCCAGTAGTCCGAACGGCCTGAACTATGGCTACACCCTC. Residues: CASSPNGLNYGYTL. The gene calls are TRBV19 and TRBJ1-2; D call uncertain. Trimming pared 5 bases from V and 2 bases from J, leaving 12 bases between. Germline V gene data show CDR1 as LNHDA and CDR2 as SQIVND (reference sequence). CDR3 length: 14 amino acids.

This clonotype was picked up many times. The V and J genes are TRBV2 and TRBJ1-5, with 9 bases that match TRBD1. J lost 5 bases, V lost 6 bases, and 2 bases had no gene match. The CDR3 covers 13 residues. From germline, CDR1 is SNHLY and CDR2 FYNNEI. In DNA, the CDR3 is TGTGCCAGCAGGGGACAGGGTTATCAGCCCCAGCATTTT. Amino acid sequence: CASRGQGYQPQHF.

On this clonotype: This is likely a read error, given that the CDR3 carries no conserved phenylalanine or tryptophan at its end. The chain uses TRBV7-9 and TRBJ2-7, with 10 bases aligning to TRBD2. The length of the CDR3 is 16 residues. With 5 bases clipped from V and 0 bases from J, the junction kept 7 bases outside the gene matches. Germline lookup yields CDR1 SEHNR and CDR2 FQNEAQ (reference sequence). The CDR3 sequence is CASSPLSSGGSYEQYC. The CDR3 DNA is TGTGCCAGCAGCCCCCTTTCTAGCGGGGGCTCCTACGAGCAGTACTGC.

The V and J genes are TRBV20-1 and TRBJ1-2, with 7 bases fitting TRBD1. CDR3 length equals 14 residues. CDR1 and CDR2 (germline): DFQATT, SNEGSKA (reference sequence). The V and J ends lost 2 bases and 8 bases, in that order; junction bases with no gene match: 11. Here the CDR3 DNA reads TGCAGTGCTAGACACCGGGACAGTCTTCTGGGCTACACCTTC. This codes for CSARHRDSLLGYTF.

This clonotype came up a few times. This rearrangement joins TRBV24-1 to TRBJ2-5; TRBD2 agrees at 7 bases. The CDR3 is 15 amino acids. Germline assignment: CDR1 KGHDR and CDR2 SFDVKD. V was pared by 1 base and J by 4 bases, with 5 bases of the junction left unmatched. The CDR3 sequence is CATSDFGGSRETQYF. CDR3 bases: TGTGCCACCAGTGATTTCGGGGGGAGCCGAGAGACCCAGTACTTC.

This clonotype was detected ten times or more. The chain uses TRBV14 and TRBJ1-2, with D uncertain. Germline loops: CDR1 SGHDN, CDR2 FVKESK. This CDR3 is built from 14 residues. V was pared by 1 base and J by 8 bases, with 14 bases between. The CDR3 region is CASSQGATDYGYTF. CDR3 nucleotides: TGTGCCAGCAGCCAAGGGGCCACAGATTACGGCTACACCTTC.

This clonotype was counted at least ten times. The chain recombines TRBV20-1 with TRBJ2-3; a possible D gene is TRBD2 (5 bases). The length of the CDR3 is 15 residues. Germline values: CDR1 DFQATT, CDR2 SNEGSKA (reference sequence). Trimming left V 2 bases short and J 6 bases short, with 18 bases between. The CDR3 protein is CSARPMRAGVDTQYF. The CDR3 DNA reads TGCAGTGCTAGACCCATGAGGGCTGGGGTCGATACGCAGTATTTT.

In this sample, this clonotype turned up many times. This chain uses TRBV4-1 with TRBJ1-2; TRBD1 matches 10 bases. The CDR3 is 17 residues long. J lost 4 bases, V lost 0 bases, and 8 bases had no gene match. CDR1 and CDR2 from the germline V gene are MGHRA and YSYEKL. CDR3 in DNA: TGCGCCAGCAGCCAAGAAGTAAGGACAGGGGGGCCCTATGGCTACACCTTC. As protein: CASSQEVRTGGPYGYTF.

The CDR3 DNA sequence: TGCAGTGCCCCGTGGAGTGGGAGTTCTACGCAGTATTTT. It specifies CSAPWSGSSTQYF. This sequence joins TRBV20-1 and TRBJ2-3, with D maybe TRBD2 (5 bases). The V and J ends lost 6 bases and 8 bases respectively, with 18 bases between them. This CDR3 contains 13 residues. Germline V gives CDR1 DFQATT, CDR2 SNEGSKA (reference sequence).

This clonotype was recorded many times. V and J are TRBV2 and TRBJ2-2; 8 bases fit TRBD1. This CDR3 has 16 amino acids. J lost 3 bases, V lost 6 bases, and 9 bases had no gene match. Germline-derived CDR1 and CDR2 are SNHLY and FYNNEI. The CDR3 sequence: CASRVGQGSDTGELFF. For the CDR3, the DNA is TGTGCCAGCAGGGTAGGACAGGGTTCCGACACCGGGGAGCTGTTTTTT.

The table lists this clonotype with many counts. This chain connects TRBV4-1 to TRBJ1-2; D gene unclear. The V end was cut by 0 bases, the J end by 8 bases, with 13 bases between. The length of the CDR3 is 14 residues. Germline V CDR1 and CDR2: MGHRA, YSYEKL. The CDR3 sequence: CASSQEELRGGYTF. For the CDR3, the DNA is TGCGCCAGCAGCCAAGAAGAACTTCGCGGAGGCTACACCTTC.